A single sample is the source of the 13 T cell receptor beta chains below, sequenced in a study of blood T cells in healthy people across ages. Together with a sample-barcoded 5' primer, a J-beta primer mix was included in a second PCR lasting roughly 6 to 12 cycles. MiXCR, applied by TCRdb to the 5' RACE reads, yields one record per CDR3 protein. The profile shows about 570,000 distinct CDR3 sequences, 25% to 30% of them singletons. The sequencing input was blood. The receptors were sampled from a woman aged 70-85 years in good health.

This clonotype was found a few times. This sequence joins TRBV20-1 and TRBJ2-5, with 10 bases aligning to TRBD1. V was clipped by 6 bases and J by 4 bases; unmatched bases: 8. This CDR3 region has 14 residues. The germline V gene has CDR1 DFQATT and CDR2 SNEGSKA (reference sequence). The CDR3: CSAWTGGARETQYF. The DNA of the CDR3 is TGCAGTGCATGGACAGGGGGGGCACGAGAGACCCAGTACTTC.

The table lists this clonotype with many counts. One end of the junction does not line up with germline, which may come from a read error. The genes are TRBV5-1 and TRBJ2-5, with 8 bases identical to TRBD1. Germline loops: CDR1 SGHRS, CDR2 YFSETQ. The CDR3 contains 14 residues. The chain's CDR3 is CASSLAGQGETQYF. The CDR3 DNA follows: TGTGCCAGCAGCTTGGCCGGACAGGGAGAGACCCAGTACTTC.

The chain combines TRBV7-2 with TRBJ1-4; D gene unclear. This CDR3 is 15 amino acids long. V was pared by 2 bases and J by 6 bases, with 13 bases between. Germline V gives CDR1 SGHTA, CDR2 FQGNSA. The DNA of the CDR3 is TGTGCCAGCAGCTTATTTCTCAACCGGGATGAAAAACTGTTTTTT. Translation: CASSLFLNRDEKLFF.

This clonotype occurred a few times. The genes are TRBV6-2 or TRBV6-3 and TRBJ2-7; the D gene is possibly TRBD2 (6 bases). Trimming stripped 2 bases from V and 2 bases from J, with 13 bases between. This CDR3 comprises 15 residues. Germline CDR1 and CDR2: MNHEY and SVGEGT. The CDR3 DNA reads as TGTGCCAGCAGTTACGGCGGGGCTACTACCTACGAGCAGTACTTC. Its translation is CASSYGGATTYEQYF.

The chain is built from TRBV5-5 and TRBJ1-1, with D possibly TRBD1 on 6 matching bases. V was pared by 5 bases and J by 0 bases, with 8 bases between. CDR1 is SGHKS and CDR2 is YYEKEE in the germline V gene (reference sequence). This CDR3 contains 13 residues. CDR3 nucleotides: TGTGCCAGCAGAACAGGGATGAACACTGAAGCTTTCTTT. Translated: CASRTGMNTEAFF.

This chain joins TRBV5-1 and TRBJ2-5; 7 nucleotides match TRBD1. V lost 4 bases to trimming and J lost 5 bases; unmatched junction nucleotides: 17. Germline-derived CDR1 and CDR2 are SGHRS and YFSETQ. The CDR3 is made up of 17 amino acids. CDR3 region: CASSAQSSTGAGETQYF. In DNA, the CDR3 is TGCGCCAGCAGCGCACAATCCTCAACAGGGGCCGGGGAGACCCAGTACTTC.

The chain links TRBV7-2 to TRBJ2-5; 8 positions match TRBD1. Matching the DNA end better, TRBJ2-7 makes the J call doubtful. The CDR3 contains 15 residues. Germline-derived CDR1 and CDR2 are SGHTA and FQGNSA. Here the CDR3 reads CASSPGGLSSYEQYF. The CDR3 nucleotides are TGTGCCAGCAGTCCAGGGGGCCTGAGCTCCTACGAGCAGTACTTC.

This clonotype was seen a single time. CDR3 residues: CSAPQAASYNEQFF. CDR3 DNA sequence: TGCAGCGCGCCACAGGCGGCCTCCTACAATGAGCAGTTCTTC. V and J are TRBV29-1 and TRBJ2-1, with D perhaps matching TRBD1 (5 bases). Germline-derived CDR1 and CDR2 are SQVTM and ANQGSEA. The ends were cut back, 7 bases at V and 0 bases at J, with 13 bases in the middle. This CDR3 has 14 residues.

The chain is built from TRBV6-6 and TRBJ1-2; 7 positions agree with TRBD1. Germline V gives CDR1 MNHNY, CDR2 SVGAGI (reference sequence). Trimming took 2 bases from V and 6 from J; bases not matched to a gene: 12. CDR3 length equals 16 residues. The CDR3 region is CASSYPLEGAFNGYTF. In DNA, the CDR3 is TGTGCCAGCAGTTACCCCTTGGAGGGGGCGTTTAATGGCTACACCTTC.

This clonotype was detected only a few times. V and J are TRBV29-1 and TRBJ1-4; D possibly corresponds to TRBD1 (6 bases). Per the germline V gene, CDR1 is SQVTM and CDR2 is ANQGSEA. Trimming shortened V by 6 bases and J by 5 bases, and 16 bases separated the two germline ends. The CDR3 runs to 14 residues. CDR3: CSVAQGNSNEKLFF. CDR3 nucleotides: TGCAGCGTCGCTCAGGGGAATTCAAATGAAAAACTGTTTTTT.

This clonotype was picked up a small number of times. The chain is built from TRBV5-6 and TRBJ2-4, with a weak D call TRBD1 (6 bases). Germline V gives CDR1 SGHDT, CDR2 YYEEEE. With 4 bases removed from V and 8 bases from J, the gap between germline ends came to 16 bases. This CDR3 contains 14 residues. CDR3 nucleotide sequence: TGTGCCAGCAGCATTGACCCCAAGGGGGACATTCAGTACTTC. This gives the protein CASSIDPKGDIQYF.

This clonotype was observed a handful of times. The chain couples TRBV5-6 to TRBJ2-2, with D possibly called TRBD1 or TRBD2 (7 bases each). Trimming shortened V by 4 bases and J by 7 bases, and 23 bases separated the two germline ends. The CDR3 totals 17 residues. Germline lookup yields CDR1 SGHDT and CDR2 YYEEEE. The CDR3 DNA is TGTGCCAGCAGCACGGATTTCAGCGGGACAGTTAACGGGGAGCTGTTTTTT. It specifies CASSTDFSGTVNGELFF.

This clonotype was seen a handful of times. The chain has TRBV4-1 and TRBJ2-1; 7 nucleotides agree with TRBD2. The germline V gene encodes CDR1 MGHRA and CDR2 YSYEKL. V lost 0 bases, J lost 4 bases, and 6 bases stayed unmatched. The CDR3 loop spans 16 amino acids. The chain's CDR3 is CASSQEGSGRYNEQFF. The CDR3, as DNA: TGCGCCAGCAGCCAAGAAGGTAGCGGGCGTTACAATGAGCAGTTCTTC.